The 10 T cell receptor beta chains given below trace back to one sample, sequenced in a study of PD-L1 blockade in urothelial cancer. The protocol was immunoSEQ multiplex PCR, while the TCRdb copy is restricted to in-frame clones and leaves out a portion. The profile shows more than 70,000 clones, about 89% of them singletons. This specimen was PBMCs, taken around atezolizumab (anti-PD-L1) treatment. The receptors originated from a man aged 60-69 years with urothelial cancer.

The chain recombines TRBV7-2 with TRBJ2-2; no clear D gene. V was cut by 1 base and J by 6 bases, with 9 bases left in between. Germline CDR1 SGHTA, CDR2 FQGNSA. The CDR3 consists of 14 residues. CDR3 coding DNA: TGTGCCAGCAGCTTAGTCTCCGGAGCCGGGGAGCTGTTTTTT. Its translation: CASSLVSGAGELFF. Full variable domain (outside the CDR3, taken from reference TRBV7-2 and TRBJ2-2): GAGVSQSPSNKVTEKGKDVELRCDPISGHTALYWYRQSLGQGLEFLIYFQGNSAPDKSGLPSDRFSAERTGGSVSTLTIQRTQQEDSAVYLCASSLVSGAGELFFGEGSRLTVL.

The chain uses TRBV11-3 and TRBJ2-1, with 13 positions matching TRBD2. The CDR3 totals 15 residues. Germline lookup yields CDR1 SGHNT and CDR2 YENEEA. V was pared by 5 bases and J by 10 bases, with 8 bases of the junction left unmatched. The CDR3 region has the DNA TGTGCCAGCAGCCCTACTAGCGGGAGGGTCAGGGAGCAGTTCTTC. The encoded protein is CASSPTSGRVREQFF. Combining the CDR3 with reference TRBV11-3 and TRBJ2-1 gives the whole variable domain EAGVVQSPRYKIIEKKQPVAFWCNPISGHNTLYWYLQNLGQGPELLIRYENEEAVDDSQLPKDRFSAERLKGVDSTLKIQPAELGDSAVYLCASSPTSGRVREQFFGPGTRLTVL.

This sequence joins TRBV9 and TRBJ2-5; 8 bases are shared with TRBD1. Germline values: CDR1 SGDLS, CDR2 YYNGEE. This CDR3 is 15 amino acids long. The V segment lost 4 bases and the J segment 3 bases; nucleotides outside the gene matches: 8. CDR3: CASSPGLTGEETQYF. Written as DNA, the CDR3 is TGTGCCAGCAGCCCGGGGTTGACAGGGGAAGAGACCCAGTACTTC.

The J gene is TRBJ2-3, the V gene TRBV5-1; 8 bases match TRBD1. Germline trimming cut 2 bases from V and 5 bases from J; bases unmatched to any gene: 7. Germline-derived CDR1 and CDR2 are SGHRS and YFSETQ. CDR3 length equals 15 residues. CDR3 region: CASSFLQGAGDTQYF. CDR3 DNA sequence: TGCGCCAGCAGCTTCCTCCAGGGGGCTGGAGATACGCAGTATTTT. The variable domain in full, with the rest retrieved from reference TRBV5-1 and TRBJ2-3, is KAGVTQTPRYLIKTRGQQVTLSCSPISGHRSVSWYQQTPGQGLQFLFEYFSETQRNKGNFPGRFSGRQFSNSRSEMNVSTLELGDSALYLCASSFLQGAGDTQYFGPGTRLTVL.

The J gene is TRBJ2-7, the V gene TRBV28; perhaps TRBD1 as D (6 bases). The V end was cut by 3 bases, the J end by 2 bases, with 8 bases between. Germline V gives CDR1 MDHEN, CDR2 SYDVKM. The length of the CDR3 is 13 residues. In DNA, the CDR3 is TGTGCCAGCAGTTTTACAGGGCCCTACGAGCAGTACTTC. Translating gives CASSFTGPYEQYF. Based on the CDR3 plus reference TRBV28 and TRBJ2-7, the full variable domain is DVKVTQSSRYLVKRTGEKVFLECVQDMDHENMFWYRQDPGLGLRLIYFSYDVKMKEKGDIPEGYSVSREKKERFSLILESASTNQTSMYLCASSFTGPYEQYFGPGTRLTVT.

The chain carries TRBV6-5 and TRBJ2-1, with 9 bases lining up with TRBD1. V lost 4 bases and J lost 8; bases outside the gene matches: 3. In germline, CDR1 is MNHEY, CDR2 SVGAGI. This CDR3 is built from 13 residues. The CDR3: CASSSQGAYEQFF. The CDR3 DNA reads TGTGCCAGCAGTTCACAGGGGGCCTATGAGCAGTTCTTC.

The CDR3 nucleotides are TGTGCCACCCTTGGCCAGGGGCTCCCTTACACCTTC. As protein: CATLGQGLPYTF. The chain uses TRBV28 and TRBJ1-2, with D perhaps matching TRBD1 (6 bases). Looked up from germline, CDR1 is MDHEN and CDR2 is SYDVKM. CDR3 length equals 12 residues. Deletions cut 10 bases from V and 11 bases from J, with 20 bases between.

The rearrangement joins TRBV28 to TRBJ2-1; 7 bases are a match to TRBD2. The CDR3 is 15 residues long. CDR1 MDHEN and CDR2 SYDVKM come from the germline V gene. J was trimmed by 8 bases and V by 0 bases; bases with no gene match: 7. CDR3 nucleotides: TGTGCCAGCAGTTTATGGGGGGGAGGGAAATATGAGCAGTTCTTC. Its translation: CASSLWGGGKYEQFF.

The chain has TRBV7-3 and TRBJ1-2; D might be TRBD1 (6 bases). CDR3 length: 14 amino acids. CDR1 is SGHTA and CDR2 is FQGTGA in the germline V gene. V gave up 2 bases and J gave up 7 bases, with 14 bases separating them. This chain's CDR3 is CASSLHQGSPGYTF. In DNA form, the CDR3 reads TGTGCCAGCAGCTTACACCAGGGGAGTCCTGGCTACACCTTC.

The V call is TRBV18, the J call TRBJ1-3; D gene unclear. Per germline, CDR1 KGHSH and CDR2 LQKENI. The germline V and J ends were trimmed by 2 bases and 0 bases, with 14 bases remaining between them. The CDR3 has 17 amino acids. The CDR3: CASSPILMGDSGNTIYF. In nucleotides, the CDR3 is TGTGCCAGCTCACCAATACTAATGGGTGACTCTGGAAACACCATATATTTT.